This T cell receptor beta chain came from a study of T cell responses to AZD1222 COVID-19 vaccine. Second-dose intervals near 4 or 12 weeks were combined. Germline values: CDR1 SEHNR, CDR2 FQNEAQ (reference sequence). The CDR3 totals 14 residues. Trimming removed 1 base from V and 2 bases from J, with 9 bases in between. Repertoires were generated with immunoSEQ multiplex PCR, while TCRdb's copy carries only in-frame clones and drops some. The sample yields about 150,000 clones, 75% to 90% seen once. The sequencing used peripheral blood, collected 28 days after the second AZD1222 dose. The V call is TRBV7-9, the J call TRBJ2-7; D remains ambiguous. The receptor's source is an adult who received the AZD1222 COVID-19 vaccine. DNA of the CDR3: TGTGCCAGCAGCTTAGATGGCACCACCTACGAGCAGTACTTC. It specifies CASSLDGTTYEQYF.